This T cell receptor (beta chain) originates from a study of T cells expressing NK-cell markers. Whole-study results and caveats: For a few donors, these clonotypes were likewise the leading ones in the CD3+CD56-NKG2C+ fraction.

In generating TCR beta cDNA, 5'RACE template switching with UMIs was used. One entry per CDR3 protein, without DNA, is what TCRdb gives after re-calling the 5' RACE reads. The ten most abundant clones cover 1.4% of a sample with under 600,000 distinct CDR3 sequences. With regard to this clonotype: The antigen is not known.

Sample: blood T cells: a sorted CD56 or NKG2C T cell subset, CD4+ or CD8+ T cells, or bulk PBMC T cells (not recorded which). This clonotype was obtained from a woman aged 50 to 60 in good health.

The chain's CDR3 is CASSQDGAFNTEAFF. The V and J genes are TRBV5-1 and TRBJ1-1; TCRdb lists TRBD1, though no DNA is available to test this call. CDR1 SGHRS and CDR2 YFSETQ come from the germline V gene. The CDR3 extends over 15 amino acids.